This TCR beta chain was recorded in a study of long-term antiretroviral therapy in people with HIV. Every single participant having HIV got treatment inside the United States. The trim removed 4 bases at V and 6 bases at J, leaving 7 bases unmatched. The germline V gene has CDR1 SGHRS and CDR2 YFSETQ. CDR3 length: 15 residues. With survey level as its setting, the immunoSEQ assay was v3.0. The protocol was immunoSEQ multiplex PCR, while the TCRdb copy is restricted to in-frame clones and leaves out a portion. The sample consists of tens of thousands of clones, approximately 83% of them appearing once.

The origin of this receptor is a man aged 18 to 35 with HIV. The V and J genes are TRBV5-1 and TRBJ2-1, with 10 bases aligning to TRBD2. The source material was unsorted PBMCs, sampled 0.8 years before starting antiretroviral therapy. CDR3 protein: CASSASSGSFNEQFF. Written as DNA, the CDR3 is TGCGCCAGCAGCGCCTCTAGCGGGAGCTTCAATGAGCAGTTCTTC.